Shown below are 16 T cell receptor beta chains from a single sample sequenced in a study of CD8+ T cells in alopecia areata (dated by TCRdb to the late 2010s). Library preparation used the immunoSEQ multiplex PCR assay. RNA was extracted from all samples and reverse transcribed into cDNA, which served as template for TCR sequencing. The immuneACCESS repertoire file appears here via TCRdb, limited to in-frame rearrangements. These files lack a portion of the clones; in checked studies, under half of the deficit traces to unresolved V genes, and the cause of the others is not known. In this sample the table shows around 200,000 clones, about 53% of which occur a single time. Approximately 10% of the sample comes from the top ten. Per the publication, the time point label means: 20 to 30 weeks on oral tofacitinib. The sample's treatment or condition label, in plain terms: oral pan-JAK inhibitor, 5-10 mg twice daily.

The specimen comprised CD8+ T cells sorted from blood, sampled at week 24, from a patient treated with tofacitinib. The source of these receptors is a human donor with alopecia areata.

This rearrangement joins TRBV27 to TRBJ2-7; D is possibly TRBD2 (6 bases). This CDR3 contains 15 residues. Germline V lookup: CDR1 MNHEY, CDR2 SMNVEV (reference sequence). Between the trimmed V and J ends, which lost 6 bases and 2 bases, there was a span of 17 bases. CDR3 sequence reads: CASRKSRAGTYEQYF. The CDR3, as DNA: TGTGCCAGCAGAAAAAGCAGGGCGGGAACCTACGAGCAGTACTTC.

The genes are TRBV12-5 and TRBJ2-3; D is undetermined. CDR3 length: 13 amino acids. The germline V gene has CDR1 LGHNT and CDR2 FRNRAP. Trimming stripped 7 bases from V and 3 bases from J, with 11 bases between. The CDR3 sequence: CASAKSRTDTQYF. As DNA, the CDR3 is TGTGCTAGTGCCAAATCCAGGACAGATACGCAGTATTTT.

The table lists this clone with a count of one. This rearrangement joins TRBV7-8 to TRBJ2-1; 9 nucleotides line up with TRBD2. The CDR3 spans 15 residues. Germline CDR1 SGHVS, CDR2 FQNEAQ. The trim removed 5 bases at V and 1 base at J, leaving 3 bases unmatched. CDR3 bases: TGTGCCAGCAGCCCGACTAGCGGATCCTACAATGAGCAGTTCTTC. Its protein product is CASSPTSGSYNEQFF.

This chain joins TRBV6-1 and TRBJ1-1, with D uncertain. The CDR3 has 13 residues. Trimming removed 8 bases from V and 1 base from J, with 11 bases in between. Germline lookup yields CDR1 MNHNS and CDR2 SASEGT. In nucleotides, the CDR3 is TGTGCCAGCCACGGGTCAGGGAACACTGAAGCTTTCTTT. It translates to CASHGSGNTEAFF.

CDR3 residues: CAWSVYAGDEQYF. The DNA of the CDR3 is TGTGCCTGGAGTGTATATGCAGGGGACGAGCAGTACTTC. V gene TRBV30 combines with J gene TRBJ2-7; D might be TRBD1 (6 bases). CDR1 and CDR2 from the germline V gene are GTSNPN and SVGIG (reference sequence). This CDR3 contains 13 residues. Deletions cut 0 bases from V and 5 bases from J, with 11 bases between.

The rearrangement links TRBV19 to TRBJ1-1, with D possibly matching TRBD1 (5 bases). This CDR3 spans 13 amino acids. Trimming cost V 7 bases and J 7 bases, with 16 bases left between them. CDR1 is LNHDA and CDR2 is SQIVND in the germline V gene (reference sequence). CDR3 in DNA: TGTGCCAGTATTGATCCAGGGAGTAGTGAAGCTTTCTTT. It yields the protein CASIDPGSSEAFF.

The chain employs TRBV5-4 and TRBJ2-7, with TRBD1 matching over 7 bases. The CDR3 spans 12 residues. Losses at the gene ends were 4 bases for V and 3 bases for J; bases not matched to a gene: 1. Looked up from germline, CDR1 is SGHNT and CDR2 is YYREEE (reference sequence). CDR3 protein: CASSDRDYEQYF. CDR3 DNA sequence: TGTGCCAGCAGCGACAGGGACTACGAGCAGTACTTC.

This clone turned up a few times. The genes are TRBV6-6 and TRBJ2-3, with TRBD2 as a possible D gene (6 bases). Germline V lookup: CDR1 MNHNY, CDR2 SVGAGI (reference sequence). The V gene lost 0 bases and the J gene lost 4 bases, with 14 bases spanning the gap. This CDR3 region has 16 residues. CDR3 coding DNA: TGTGCCAGCAGTTACTCGTCGGGGGTAGGGTCAGATACGCAGTATTTT. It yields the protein CASSYSSGVGSDTQYF.

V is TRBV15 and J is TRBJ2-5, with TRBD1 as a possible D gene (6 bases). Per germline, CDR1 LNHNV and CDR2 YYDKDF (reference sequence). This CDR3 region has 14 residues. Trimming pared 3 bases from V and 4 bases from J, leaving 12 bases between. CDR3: CATSSDRTAETQYF. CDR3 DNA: TGTGCCACCAGCAGTGACAGGACTGCAGAGACCCAGTACTTC.

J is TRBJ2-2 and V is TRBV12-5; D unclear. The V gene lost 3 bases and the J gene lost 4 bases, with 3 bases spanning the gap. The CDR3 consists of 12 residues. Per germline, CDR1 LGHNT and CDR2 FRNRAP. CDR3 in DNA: TGTGCTAGTGGTTTCAGCACCGGGGAGCTGTTTTTT. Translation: CASGFSTGELFF.

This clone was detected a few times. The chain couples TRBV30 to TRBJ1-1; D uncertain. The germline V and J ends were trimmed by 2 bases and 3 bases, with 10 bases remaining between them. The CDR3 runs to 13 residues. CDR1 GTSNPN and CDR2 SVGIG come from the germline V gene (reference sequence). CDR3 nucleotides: TGTGCCTGGAGTTCGACTGATTACACTGAAGCTTTCTTT. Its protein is CAWSSTDYTEAFF.

CDR3 DNA sequence: TGTGCCAGCAGCGAAAGAGACAGCCCGCAGGGAGAGGGCTACACCTTC. This codes for CASSERDSPQGEGYTF. The rearrangement uses TRBV9 and TRBJ1-2, with D possibly TRBD1 on 5 matching bases. V lost 3 bases and J lost 8, with 23 bases in between. Germline V lookup: CDR1 SGDLS, CDR2 YYNGEE. CDR3 size: 16 residues.

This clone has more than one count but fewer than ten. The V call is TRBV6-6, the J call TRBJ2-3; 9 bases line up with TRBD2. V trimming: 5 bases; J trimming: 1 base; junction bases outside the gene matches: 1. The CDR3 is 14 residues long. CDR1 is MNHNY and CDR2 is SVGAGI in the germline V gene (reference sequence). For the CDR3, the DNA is TGTGCCAGCAGTGAGCGGGGGGGCACAGATACGCAGTATTTT. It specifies CASSERGGTDTQYF.

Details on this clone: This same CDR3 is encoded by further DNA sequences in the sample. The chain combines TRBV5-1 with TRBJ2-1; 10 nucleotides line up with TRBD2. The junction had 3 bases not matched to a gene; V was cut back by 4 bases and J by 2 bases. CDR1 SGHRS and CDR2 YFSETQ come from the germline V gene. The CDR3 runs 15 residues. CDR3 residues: CASSLSGGAYNEQFF. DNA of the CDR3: TGCGCCAGCAGCCTAAGCGGGGGGGCCTACAATGAGCAGTTCTTC. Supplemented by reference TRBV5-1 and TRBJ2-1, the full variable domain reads KAGVTQTPRYLIKTRGQQVTLSCSPISGHRSVSWYQQTPGQGLQFLFEYFSETQRNKGNFPGRFSGRQFSNSRSEMNVSTLELGDSALYLCASSLSGGAYNEQFFGPGTRLTVL.

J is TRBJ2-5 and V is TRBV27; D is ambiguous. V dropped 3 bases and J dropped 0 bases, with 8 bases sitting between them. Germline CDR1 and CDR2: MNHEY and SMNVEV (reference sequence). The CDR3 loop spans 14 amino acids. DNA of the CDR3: TGTGCCAGCAGTTTGTCGCCGAACCAAGAGACCCAGTACTTC. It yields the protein CASSLSPNQETQYF.

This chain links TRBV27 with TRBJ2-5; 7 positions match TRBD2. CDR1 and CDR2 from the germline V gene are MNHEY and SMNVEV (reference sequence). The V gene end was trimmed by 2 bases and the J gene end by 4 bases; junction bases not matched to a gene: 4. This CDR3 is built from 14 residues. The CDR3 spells CASSLGGRGETQYF. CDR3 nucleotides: TGTGCCAGCAGTTTAGGTGGGAGGGGAGAGACCCAGTACTTC.